These 22 T cell receptor beta chains originate from one sample sequenced in a study of T cells in Graves' hyperthyroidism and ophthalmopathy. TCR beta CDR3 regions were amplified from RNA. The HTBI primer set was used in a first-round RT-PCR of the TCR CDR3. MiXCR, run by TCRdb on the multiplex PCR reads, gives a single entry per CDR3 protein. The sample carries 250,000 or so distinct CDR3 sequences, more than 14% recorded once. The specimen sequenced was blood. The receptors were sampled from a woman between 35 and 50 years old with Graves' hyperthyroidism that later progressed to Graves' ophthalmopathy.

The chain is built from TRBV7-2 and TRBJ2-7; no clear D gene. The CDR3 sequence is 16 residues long. Looked up from germline, CDR1 is SGHTA and CDR2 is FQGNSA. V lost 3 bases, J lost 0 bases, and 15 bases lay in between. The CDR3 spells CASSFRSSLASYEQYF. The DNA for the CDR3 is TGTGCCAGCAGCTTCCGATCCTCATTAGCCTCCTACGAGCAGTACTTC. The complete variable domain, with remaining parts taken from reference TRBV7-2 and TRBJ2-7, reads GAGVSQSPSNKVTEKGKDVELRCDPISGHTALYWYRQSLGQGLEFLIYFQGNSAPDKSGLPSDRFSAERTGGSVSTLTIQRTQQEDSAVYLCASSFRSSLASYEQYFGPGTRLTVT.

This clonotype appeared many times. The chain is built from TRBV20-1 and TRBJ2-1; 9 bases fit TRBD2. V was clipped by 6 bases and J by 5 bases; unmatched bases: 11. The V gene's germline CDR1 is DFQATT and CDR2 SNEGSKA (reference sequence). CDR3 length: 15 amino acids. The CDR3 is CSASPGTSFHNEQFF. The CDR3 bases are TGCAGTGCCAGTCCCGGGACTAGCTTCCACAATGAGCAGTTCTTC.

This clonotype has a count of ten or more. The chain carries TRBV5-1 and TRBJ2-1; tentatively, D is TRBD2 (6 bases). Germline V lookup: CDR1 SGHRS, CDR2 YFSETQ. Trimming took off 4 bases at V and 4 bases at J, with 12 bases between the two ends. This CDR3 region has 14 residues. DNA of the CDR3: TGCGCCAGCAGCGGTGCTGCGGGGTACAATGAGCAGTTCTTC. Its protein product is CASSGAAGYNEQFF.

In its sample, this clonotype was seen a few times. The J gene is TRBJ2-4, the V gene TRBV3-1; D is perhaps TRBD1 or TRBD2 (6 bases each). This CDR3 has 16 residues. Trimming took 1 base from V and 5 from J, leaving 15 bases between them. Germline loops: CDR1 LGHDT, CDR2 YNNKEL (reference sequence). The chain's CDR3 is CASSQGRRGAQNIQYF. The CDR3 DNA reads as TGTGCCAGCAGCCAAGGTCGTAGGGGGGCCCAAAACATTCAGTACTTC.

In this sample, this clonotype turned up many times. The CDR3: CASSYRGGGSVDEQYF. Here the CDR3 DNA reads TGTGCCAGCAGTTACCGTGGCGGCGGGAGTGTCGACGAGCAGTACTTC. The V and J genes are TRBV6-6 and TRBJ2-7; 7 nucleotides line up with TRBD2. V dropped 2 bases and J dropped 5; count of bases not matched to a gene: 12. The CDR3 loop spans 16 amino acids. Germline CDR1 reads MNHNY; CDR2 reads SVGAGI (reference sequence).

The chain has TRBV20-1 and TRBJ1-2, with D perhaps TRBD1 (5 bases). V was cut by 3 bases and J by 2 bases, with 13 bases left in between. In germline, CDR1 is DFQATT, CDR2 SNEGSKA (reference sequence). The CDR3 covers 14 residues. The CDR3 here is CSASWQGTNYGYTF. The CDR3 DNA reads TGCAGTGCTAGTTGGCAGGGAACGAACTATGGCTACACCTTC.

This clonotype occurred many times. The chain carries TRBV19 and TRBJ2-5; D unclear. The ends were cut back, 4 bases at V and 0 bases at J, with 6 bases in the middle. Germline V CDR1 and CDR2: LNHDA, SQIVND (reference sequence). This CDR3 contains 13 residues. CDR3 protein: CASSNGYQETQYF. The CDR3, as DNA: TGTGCCAGTAGTAACGGGTACCAAGAGACCCAGTACTTC. Drawing the rest from reference TRBV19 and TRBJ2-5, the complete variable domain is DGGITQSPKYLFRKEGQNVTLSCEQNLNHDAMYWYRQDPGQGLRLIYYSQIVNDFQKGDIAEGYSVSREKKESFPLTVTSAQKNPTAFYLCASSNGYQETQYFGPGTRLLVL.

The rearrangement uses TRBV2 and TRBJ2-1; D uncertain. The V end lost 6 bases, the J end lost 8 bases, and 8 bases lay between the germline ends. The germline CDR1 and CDR2 sequences are SNHLY and FYNNEI. CDR3 length equals 11 residues. CDR3 in DNA: TGTGCCAGCAGCGGTACCTATGAGCAGTTCTTC. This codes for CASSGTYEQFF.

The rearrangement links TRBV5-1 to TRBJ1-1; D is unresolved. V was shortened by 2 bases and J by 3 bases, with 17 bases between the two germline ends. The length of the CDR3 is 16 residues. The germline CDR1 and CDR2 sequences are SGHRS and YFSETQ. CDR3 in DNA: TGCGCCAGCAGCTTTGGCGGCCTCCGACGGGACACTGAAGCTTTCTTT. Its translation is CASSFGGLRRDTEAFF.

Many counts were recorded for this clonotype. This chain uses TRBV19 with TRBJ2-1; D remains ambiguous. Germline V CDR1 and CDR2: LNHDA, SQIVND (reference sequence). The V and J ends lost 3 bases and 9 bases respectively, with 9 bases between them. The CDR3 extends over 12 amino acids. DNA for the CDR3: TGTGCCAGTAGTATGGGTGAGTTTGAGCAGTTCTTC. Its translation: CASSMGEFEQFF.

Regarding this clonotype: Since a much larger clone is just one base distant, this may be a read error. The rearrangement joins TRBV28 to TRBJ2-5, with D hard to call. This CDR3 is 12 amino acids long. The V and J ends lost 4 bases and 13 bases respectively, with 16 bases between them. Germline lookup yields CDR1 MDHEN and CDR2 SYDVKM. The CDR3 reads CASSSLHLTRYF. The CDR3 DNA is TGTGCCAGCAGTTCTCTTCATCTGACTCGGTACTTC.

The rearrangement uses TRBV15 and TRBJ2-5; 7 bases are shared with TRBD1. Germline CDR1 LNHNV, CDR2 YYDKDF (reference sequence). With V trimmed by 5 bases and J by 0 bases, 6 bases remained unmatched. The CDR3 spans 15 residues. CDR3 region: CATSGRQGDQETQYF. In DNA, the CDR3 is TGTGCCACCAGCGGAAGACAGGGCGACCAAGAGACCCAGTACTTC.

This clonotype occurred many times. The chain employs TRBV11-2 and TRBJ1-1, with D perhaps TRBD1 (6 bases). The CDR3 loop spans 15 amino acids. The germline V gene has CDR1 SGHAT and CDR2 FQNNGV. V was trimmed by 4 bases and J by 1 base, leaving 13 bases between them. The CDR3 sequence: CASSSIWTANTEAFF. The CDR3 DNA follows: TGTGCCAGCAGCTCTATATGGACAGCGAACACTGAAGCTTTCTTT.

This clonotype was seen many times. V usage is TRBV6-2 or TRBV6-3 and J usage is TRBJ2-5; 10 bases are shared with TRBD2. Germline assignment: CDR1 MNHEY and CDR2 SVGEGT. This CDR3 is 17 amino acids long. J gave up 5 bases and V 0 bases, and 9 bases lay outside the gene matches. In DNA form, the CDR3 reads TGTGCCAGCAGTTACTCGATGGTAGCGGGAGGCCCGGAGACCCAGTACTTC. This sequence encodes CASSYSMVAGGPETQYF.

This chain uses TRBV5-1 with TRBJ2-3; 10 bases align to TRBD2. The CDR3 loop spans 17 amino acids. The V gene's germline CDR1 is SGHRS and CDR2 YFSETQ. The J segment lost 3 bases and the V segment lost 0 bases, leaving 7 bases of the junction unmatched. The CDR3 bases are TGCGCCAGCAGCTTGGGAACTCTAGCGGGAGTTACAGATACGCAGTATTTT. The encoded protein is CASSLGTLAGVTDTQYF.

This clonotype was recorded at least ten times. The rearrangement joins TRBV20-1 to TRBJ2-1; 11 positions agree with TRBD1. The germline V gene has CDR1 DFQATT and CDR2 SNEGSKA (reference sequence). The junction had 1 base not matched to a gene; V was cut back by 0 bases and J by 3 bases. CDR3 size: 15 residues. In DNA, the CDR3 is TGCAGTGCTAGAGAGGACAGGGGGCTCTACAATGAGCAGTTCTTC. Translating it yields CSAREDRGLYNEQFF.

Many counts were recorded for this clonotype. As DNA, the CDR3 is TGTGCCAGCAGCTTCTTTGGGGGAACGGCGGGAGGGGTACCTAACACCGGGGAGCTGTTTTTT. It is translated as CASSFFGGTAGGVPNTGELFF. The gene calls are TRBV7-6 and TRBJ2-2, with 9 positions matching TRBD2. Per the germline V gene, CDR1 is SGHVS and CDR2 is FNYEAQ. CDR3 length equals 21 residues. J was trimmed by 2 bases and V by 3 bases; bases with no gene match: 19.

This clonotype appeared many times. The chain employs TRBV7-2 and TRBJ1-1, with no clear D. Germline loops: CDR1 SGHTA, CDR2 FQGNSA. This CDR3 comprises 13 residues. V dropped 2 bases and J dropped 4 bases, with 8 bases sitting between them. CDR3: CASSLTAVTEAFF. CDR3 in DNA: TGTGCCAGCAGCTTAACAGCTGTCACTGAAGCTTTCTTT.

Regarding this clonotype: This clone may be a read error of a much larger clone one base away. In this CDR3 the conserved last residue, phenylalanine or tryptophan, is missing, so a read error is likely. V usage is TRBV28 and J usage is TRBJ2-5, with TRBD2 identical over 10 bases. V was clipped by 5 bases and J by 4 bases; unmatched bases: 4. The CDR3 spans 14 residues. Germline assignment: CDR1 MDHEN and CDR2 SYDVKM. CDR3 residues: CASSRLAGGETQYL. The DNA for the CDR3 is TGTGCCAGCAGTCGATTAGCGGGAGGAGAGACCCAGTACCTC.

The table lists this clonotype with many counts. The genes are TRBV29-1 and TRBJ2-5, with no clear D. Germline assignment: CDR1 SQVTM and CDR2 ANQGSEA. The CDR3 is 11 residues long. Trimming took off 4 bases at V and 0 bases at J, with 3 bases between the two ends. The CDR3 here is CSVVHQETQYF. The DNA of the CDR3 is TGCAGCGTTGTCCACCAAGAGACCCAGTACTTC.

In its sample, this clonotype was seen many times. CDR3 in amino acids: CASSLAHGNTEAFF. In DNA form, the CDR3 reads TGTGCCAGCAGTTTAGCGCACGGGAACACTGAAGCTTTCTTT. The chain is built from TRBV12-3 or TRBV12-4 and TRBJ1-1; D call uncertain. Trimming shortened V by 0 bases and J by 1 base, and 6 bases separated the two germline ends. This CDR3 has 14 amino acids.

The chain is built from TRBV20-1 and TRBJ2-7; 12 bases are shared with TRBD2. Germline assignment: CDR1 DFQATT and CDR2 SNEGSKA (reference sequence). J gave up 4 bases and V 5 bases, and 9 bases lay outside the gene matches. The CDR3 is 15 amino acids. The CDR3 region is CSALWPSGRVYEQYF. The CDR3 region has the DNA TGCAGTGCTTTGTGGCCTAGCGGGAGGGTATACGAGCAGTACTTC.